This T cell receptor beta chain was sequenced for a study of OX40 agonist ivuxolimab in advanced cancers. Looking at the study overall: Earlier treatment with anti-PD-1, anti-PD-L1 or anti-CTLA-4 was permitted, and 30% to 40% had received some.

Study-wide findings and caveats: Doses of 0.1 to 3.0 mg/kg were accompanied by clonal expansion of CD4+ and CD8+ blood T cells by week 6. The authors also found low normalized T-cell clonal expansion in some nonresponders.

About this clone itself: The antigen is unknown.

V lost 1 base and J lost 8, with 14 bases in between. The germline CDR1 and CDR2 sequences are LGHNA and YNFKEQ. CDR3 length equals 14 residues. Sequencing was performed with immunoSEQ multiplex PCR; in TCRdb, only in-frame clones are kept and a portion is missing. The sample contains under 70,000 clones, 70% to 90% of which appear only once. Sequenced material: CD4+ or CD8+ T cells sorted from blood, taken in a trial of the OX40 agonist ivuxolimab. The V gene is TRBV4-2, the J gene TRBJ1-2; perhaps TRBD1 as D (5 bases). The clonotype was recovered from an adult with an advanced solid tumor such as melanoma, head and neck, liver or kidney cancer. The CDR3 region has the DNA TGTGCCAGCAGCCAAGTTGAGCAGGGATGGGGCTACACCTTC. Translated: CASSQVEQGWGYTF.